In its sample, the clone carrying this T cell receptor beta chain was seen many times. TCRdb passed the RT-PCR reads through MiXCR, listing each CDR3 protein once. This sample has roughly 960,000 distinct CDR3 sequences; about 20% occur once, and the top ten carry 6%. The data originate from a study of patients and donors after allogeneic stem cell transplantation. The CDR3 has 16 amino acids. Germline V gene sequence: CDR1 LNHNV, CDR2 YYDKDF (reference sequence). V lost 6 bases and J lost 5, with 19 bases in between. V is TRBV15 and J is TRBJ2-2; perhaps TRBD1 as D (5 bases). Sequenced: blood, either unsorted or a sorted T cell fraction (not recorded which). The source of this sequence is a human donor who was either an allogeneic HSCT recipient or a stem cell or donor lymphocyte infusion donor (not recorded which). It is not recorded whose cells these are; they may come from a transplant donor. The CDR3 DNA is TGTGCCACCAGAATGAGGATCACAGGATGGACCGGGGAGCTGTTTTTT. It is translated as CATRMRITGWTGELFF.